This TCR beta chain was sequenced in a study of response to subunit inactivated influenza vaccine. This clonotype was seen at least ten times. Its specificity is not known. The study, taken as a whole, reports: After each seasonal influenza vaccination, few new T cells are recruited, the authors suggested.

The length of the CDR3 is 16 residues. Unmatched junction bases numbered 12, after V lost 2 bases and J lost 9 bases. The germline V gene has CDR1 LGHDT and CDR2 YNNKEL (reference sequence). Using its own MiXCR run on the RT-PCR reads, TCRdb lists one record per CDR3 protein. This sample carries approximately 700,000 distinct CDR3 sequences, approximately 15% of them seen once, and the ten largest clones take around a tenth. The V gene is TRBV3-1, the J gene TRBJ2-3, with 9 bases fitting TRBD2. This sequence was found in a man aged 50 to 59 who received an inactivated influenza vaccine. This sample comprised PBMCs from blood, obtained 11 to 12 days after vaccination. CDR3 DNA sequence: TGTGCCAGCAGCCAAAGCTTAGCGGGAGTACGGCCCACGCAGTATTTT. Residues: CASSQSLAGVRPTQYF.